The following is a T cell receptor beta chain sequence with its context. Antigen unknown. The repertoire was sequenced with immunoSEQ multiplex PCR; TCRdb's copy has only in-frame clones and lacks some. Among around 13,000 clones listed, around 69% were seen once. This entry is derived from a study of OX40 agonist ivuxolimab in advanced cancers. This CDR3 contains 14 residues. V was clipped by 6 bases and J by 4 bases; unmatched bases: 8. CDR1 SNHLY and CDR2 FYNNEI come from the germline V gene. Findings and limits, study-wide: Dose levels from 0.1 to 3.0 mg/kg saw CD4+ and CD8+ blood T cells expand clonally by week 6.

This chain uses TRBV2 with TRBJ2-5; TRBD1 aligns across 7 bases. The sequence derives from an adult with an advanced solid tumor such as melanoma, head and neck, liver or kidney cancer. The specimen comprised CD4+ or CD8+ T cells sorted from blood, sampled in a trial of the OX40 agonist ivuxolimab. The DNA for the CDR3 is TGTGCCAGCAGATTGGGACAGTTGGGAGAGACCCAGTACTTC. Protein: CASRLGQLGETQYF. The full variable domain, in which reference TRBV2 and TRBJ2-5 provide the parts outside the CDR3, is EPEVTQTPSHQVTQMGQEVILRCVPISNHLYFYWYRQILGQKVEFLVSFYNNEISEKSEIFDDQFSVERPDGSNFTLKIRSTKLEDSAMYFCASRLGQLGETQYFGPGTRLLVL.